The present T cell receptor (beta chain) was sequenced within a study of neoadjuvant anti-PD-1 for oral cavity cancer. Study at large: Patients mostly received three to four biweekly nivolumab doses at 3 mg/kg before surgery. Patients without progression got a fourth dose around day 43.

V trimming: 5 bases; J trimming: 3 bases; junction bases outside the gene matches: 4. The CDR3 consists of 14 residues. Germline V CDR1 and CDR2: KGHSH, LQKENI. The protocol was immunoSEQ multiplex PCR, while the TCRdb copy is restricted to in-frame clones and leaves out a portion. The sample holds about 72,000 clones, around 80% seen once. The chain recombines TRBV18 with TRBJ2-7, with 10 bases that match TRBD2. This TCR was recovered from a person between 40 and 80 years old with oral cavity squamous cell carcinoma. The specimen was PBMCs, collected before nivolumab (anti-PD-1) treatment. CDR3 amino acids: CASSSGLAVYEQYF. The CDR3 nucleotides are TGTGCCAGCTCATCCGGACTAGCGGTCTACGAGCAGTACTTC.